This TCR beta chain was found in a study of OX40 agonist ivuxolimab in advanced cancers. Study-wide findings and caveats: On average, CD8+ T cells showed a greater number of expanded clones than CD4+. Doses of 0.1 to 3.0 mg/kg were accompanied by clonal expansion of CD4+ and CD8+ blood T cells by week 6.

Clones were sequenced by immunoSEQ multiplex PCR, and TCRdb holds only the in-frame ones, with some missing. The sample lists nearly 90,000 clones, around nine tenths occurring once. This clone has just a few counts. What it recognizes is unknown. The TCR comes from an adult with an advanced solid tumor such as melanoma, head and neck, liver or kidney cancer. The sample here was CD4+ or CD8+ T cells sorted from blood, taken in a trial of the OX40 agonist ivuxolimab.

The CDR3 DNA is TGTGCCAGCAGCCCGTTAGCGGGAGAGCAGTACTTC. It is translated as CASSPLAGEQYF. The J gene is TRBJ2-7, the V gene TRBV14; 8 bases map to TRBD2. The V gene end was trimmed by 4 bases and the J gene end by 7 bases; junction bases not matched to a gene: 3. The CDR3 length is 12 residues. Looked up from germline, CDR1 is SGHDN and CDR2 is FVKESK.